Shown below are 3 T cell receptor beta chains from a single sample sequenced in a study of blood T cell repertoires in COVID-19. TCRdb's copy holds only in-frame clones and misses some; the assay was immunoSEQ multiplex PCR. The sample records under 250,000 clones, 70% to 85% being singletons. Sequencing input: peripheral blood. These receptors all come from a man older than 75 with acute or convalescent COVID-19.

This rearrangement joins TRBV24-1 to TRBJ2-1, with TRBD2 identical over 8 bases. CDR1 is KGHDR, CDR2 SFDVKD, per germline. The CDR3 spans 16 residues. V lost 3 bases and J lost 7; bases outside the gene matches: 10. CDR3: CATSDPGTSPMNEQFF. The CDR3 nucleotides are TGTGCCACCAGTGATCCTGGGACTAGTCCAATGAATGAGCAGTTCTTC.

The rearrangement uses TRBV18 and TRBJ2-4, with D uncertain. The length of the CDR3 is 17 residues. V dropped 3 bases and J dropped 0 bases, with 15 bases sitting between them. The germline V gene encodes CDR1 KGHSH and CDR2 LQKENI. CDR3 in amino acids: CASSPILPFGAKNIQYF. CDR3 nucleotide sequence: TGTGCCAGCTCACCTATTCTCCCCTTCGGAGCCAAAAACATTCAGTACTTC. The full variable domain, rest sourced from reference TRBV18 and TRBJ2-4, is NAGVMQNPRHLVRRRGQEARLRCSPMKGHSHVYWYRQLPEEGLKFMVYLQKENIIDESGMPKERFSAEFPKEGPSILRIQQVVRGDSAAYFCASSPILPFGAKNIQYFGAGTRLSVL.

The J gene is TRBJ1-6, the V gene TRBV6-1; D is possibly TRBD1 (5 bases). Trimming shortened V by 2 bases and J by 0 bases, and 11 bases separated the two germline ends. The CDR3 runs 17 residues. The germline V gene encodes CDR1 MNHNS and CDR2 SASEGT. The CDR3 nucleotides are TGTGCCAGCAGTGAATATAGGGGCAGCTCCTATAATTCACCCCTCCACTTT. This codes for CASSEYRGSSYNSPLHF.